One and the same sample provided the 25 T cell receptor beta chains below, sequenced in a study of blood T cell repertoires in COVID-19. Here immunoSEQ multiplex PCR was the method, and the copy in TCRdb shows in-frame clones only, minus some. The sample lists around 140,000 clones; 81% were seen once. Sequenced: peripheral blood. All receptors come from a woman aged 60-75 years with active or convalescent COVID-19.

This sequence joins TRBV5-4 and TRBJ1-6; 8 bases agree with TRBD1. The CDR3 has 16 amino acids. Looked up from germline, CDR1 is SGHNT and CDR2 is YYREEE (reference sequence). J lost 6 bases, V lost 4 bases, and 9 bases had no gene match. Here the CDR3 reads CASSPDRANPNSPLHF. CDR3 in DNA: TGTGCCAGCAGCCCGGACAGGGCAAACCCTAATTCACCCCTCCACTTT.

This chain joins TRBV11-2 and TRBJ1-6, with D tentatively TRBD1 (6 bases). Trimming left V 6 bases short and J 10 bases short, with 13 bases between. Germline V CDR1 and CDR2: SGHAT, FQNNGV. CDR3 length: 13 amino acids. CDR3 nucleotides: TGTGCCAGCAGTTGGCCGGGGACATCACCCCTCCACTTT. This codes for CASSWPGTSPLHF.

The chain is built from TRBV9 and TRBJ2-1; 8 nucleotides line up with TRBD2. Germline values: CDR1 SGDLS, CDR2 YYNGEE. Germline trimming cut 0 bases from V and 5 bases from J; bases unmatched to any gene: 10. This CDR3 is 17 amino acids long. CDR3 residues: CASSVGTSRHGNNEQFF. The CDR3 bases are TGTGCCAGCAGCGTAGGGACTAGCCGACACGGGAACAATGAGCAGTTCTTC. The full variable domain, rest sourced from reference TRBV9 and TRBJ2-1, is DSGVTQTPKHLITATGQRVTLRCSPRSGDLSVYWYQQSLDQGLQFLIQYYNGEERAKGNILERFSAQQFPDLHSELNLSSLELGDSALYFCASSVGTSRHGNNEQFFGPGTRLTVL.

This clone came up once. V and J are TRBV7-2 and TRBJ2-2, with 16 bases that match TRBD2. The junction had 6 bases not matched to a gene; V was cut back by 4 bases and J by 7 bases. This CDR3 comprises 17 residues. Germline loops: CDR1 SGHTA, CDR2 FQGNSA. CDR3 DNA: TGTGCCAGCAGCTCGGGACTAGCGGGAGGGCCGCACGGGGAGCTGTTTTTT. Its protein product is CASSSGLAGGPHGELFF.

The V and J genes are TRBV3-1 (or the pseudogene TRBV3-2) and TRBJ1-6; maybe TRBD1 (6 bases). This CDR3 is built from 13 residues. V was clipped by 5 bases and J by 10 bases, with 12 bases between them. From germline, CDR1 is LGHDT and CDR2 YNNKEL (reference sequence). The CDR3 DNA sequence: TGTGCCAGCAGCTTCCAACAGGGCTCACCCCTCCACTTT. As protein: CASSFQQGSPLHF.

V usage is TRBV5-5 and J usage is TRBJ1-2, with 11 positions matching TRBD1. Germline-derived CDR1 and CDR2 are SGHKS and YYEKEE (reference sequence). V lost 4 bases, J lost 5 bases, and 7 bases stayed unmatched. CDR3 length: 15 amino acids. The CDR3 here is CASSAGQGVQYGYTF. The CDR3 DNA is TGTGCCAGCAGCGCGGGACAGGGGGTCCAATATGGCTACACCTTC.

This chain links TRBV7-3 with TRBJ2-1; D unresolved. The V gene's germline CDR1 is SGHTA and CDR2 FQGTGA. V gave up 0 bases and J gave up 3 bases, with 3 bases separating them. The CDR3 covers 13 residues. This CDR3 reads CASSLTSYNEQFF. DNA for the CDR3: TGTGCCAGCAGCTTAACGAGCTACAATGAGCAGTTCTTC.

This chain uses TRBV5-1 with TRBJ2-5, with 8 bases lining up with TRBD2. This CDR3 spans 16 amino acids. J gave up 1 base and V 5 bases, and 10 bases lay outside the gene matches. Per the germline V gene, CDR1 is SGHRS and CDR2 is YFSETQ. The CDR3 coding sequence is TGCGCCAGCAGACAGGGTCCTAGCGGGCCCCAAGAGACCCAGTACTTC. Translation gives CASRQGPSGPQETQYF.

The genes are TRBV28 and TRBJ1-3; no reliable D call. V shed 6 bases and J shed 7 bases, with 22 bases lying between them. The length of the CDR3 is 16 residues. Germline V gene lookup returns CDR1 MDHEN and CDR2 SYDVKM. The CDR3: CASSSRDLLKGNTIYF. The DNA of the CDR3 is TGTGCCAGCAGCTCCCGGGATCTGCTGAAAGGGAACACCATATATTTT.

The chain recombines TRBV28 with TRBJ1-1; D is undetermined. Germline V gene sequence: CDR1 MDHEN, CDR2 SYDVKM. CDR3 length: 14 residues. Between the trimmed V and J ends, which lost 5 bases and 1 base, there was a span of 11 bases. The CDR3 region has the DNA TGTGCCAGCAGTCCTGCGGACTGGAACACTGAAGCTTTCTTT. As protein: CASSPADWNTEAFF.

The gene calls are TRBV19 and TRBJ2-6; D possibly corresponds to TRBD1 (5 bases). Per the germline V gene, CDR1 is LNHDA and CDR2 is SQIVND (reference sequence). This CDR3 contains 18 residues. The V and J ends lost 5 bases and 2 bases respectively, with 19 bases between them. The CDR3 region is CASSVTRQYIPGANVLTF. CDR3 sequence (DNA): TGTGCCAGTAGTGTCACCCGACAGTATATCCCTGGGGCCAACGTCCTGACTTTC.

The rearrangement links TRBV9 to TRBJ2-3; no firm D call. Germline values: CDR1 SGDLS, CDR2 YYNGEE. The CDR3 spans 16 residues. The V end was cut by 0 bases, the J end by 0 bases, with 11 bases between. The CDR3 sequence is CASSVAAVVSTDTQYF. In DNA, the CDR3 is TGTGCCAGCAGCGTAGCGGCGGTCGTTAGCACAGATACGCAGTATTTT. Full variable domain (rest looked up from reference TRBV9 and TRBJ2-3): DSGVTQTPKHLITATGQRVTLRCSPRSGDLSVYWYQQSLDQGLQFLIQYYNGEERAKGNILERFSAQQFPDLHSELNLSSLELGDSALYFCASSVAAVVSTDTQYFGPGTRLTVL.

This clone is a singleton in its sample. The chain recombines TRBV12-5 with TRBJ2-5; 11 positions match TRBD2. There are 16 residues in the CDR3. J gave up 5 bases and V 3 bases, and 8 bases lay outside the gene matches. The germline V gene encodes CDR1 LGHNT and CDR2 FRNRAP. CDR3 loop: CASGFGTSGNRETQYF. The CDR3 region has the DNA TGTGCTAGTGGTTTCGGGACTAGCGGAAATAGGGAGACCCAGTACTTC.

This clone was recorded once. This chain uses TRBV9 with TRBJ1-6; D call uncertain. V shed 0 bases and J shed 8 bases, with 9 bases lying between them. Per germline, CDR1 SGDLS and CDR2 YYNGEE. This CDR3 is built from 14 residues. The chain's CDR3 is CASSVGEEYSPLHF. CDR3 nucleotide sequence: TGTGCCAGCAGCGTAGGGGAGGAGTATTCACCCCTCCACTTT.

CDR3 coding DNA: TGTGCCAGCACCCTCGGGAGCTCCTACAATGAGCAGTTCTTC. It specifies CASTLGSSYNEQFF. This chain connects TRBV6-5 to TRBJ2-1, with a possible D match to TRBD2 (6 bases). This CDR3 is built from 14 residues. Between the trimmed V and J ends, which lost 7 bases and 0 bases, there was a span of 10 bases. Germline assignment: CDR1 MNHEY and CDR2 SVGAGI.

V and J are TRBV30 and TRBJ1-3, with D possibly TRBD1 on 6 matching bases. The V gene's germline CDR1 is GTSNPN and CDR2 SVGIG (reference sequence). Deletions cut 2 bases from V and 6 bases from J, with 14 bases between. This CDR3 region has 14 residues. For the CDR3, the DNA is TGTGCCTGGAGTCCAGGGGACCTGGAAAACACCATATATTTT. Translated, it gives CAWSPGDLENTIYF.

This sequence joins TRBV18 and TRBJ2-1; tentative D call: TRBD2 (6 bases). The CDR3 has 15 amino acids. Trimming left V 6 bases short and J 1 base short, with 13 bases between. Germline CDR1 is KGHSH and CDR2 is LQKENI. CDR3 DNA sequence: TGTGCCAGCTCCCAGTATGGGGGGTCCTACAATGAGCAGTTCTTC. Protein product: CASSQYGGSYNEQFF.

In this sample, this clone turned up a few times. The genes are TRBV19 and TRBJ2-4, with 9 bases identical to TRBD2. In germline, CDR1 is LNHDA, CDR2 SQIVND (reference sequence). Trimming removed 3 bases from V and 9 bases from J; junction bases left unmatched: 12. The CDR3 runs 16 residues. The CDR3 DNA reads TGTGCCAGTAGTATCGGAGCGGGAGGCAGTTTGAGCATTCAGTACTTC. Translated, it gives CASSIGAGGSLSIQYF.

The chain has TRBV7-2 and TRBJ2-7; 11 bases are a match to TRBD2. This CDR3 contains 16 residues. The germline V gene encodes CDR1 SGHTA and CDR2 FQGNSA. The V and J ends lost 4 bases and 3 bases, in that order; junction bases with no gene match: 8. CDR3 loop: CASSSFGTSGYYEQYF. The CDR3 DNA follows: TGTGCCAGCAGCTCCTTCGGGACTAGCGGTTACTACGAGCAGTACTTC.

The genes are TRBV27 and TRBJ2-7; 7 nucleotides match TRBD1. The CDR3 is 14 residues long. J was trimmed by 5 bases and V by 7 bases; bases with no gene match: 11. From germline, CDR1 is MNHEY and CDR2 SMNVEV (reference sequence). CDR3 sequence: CASKPLDRAHEQYF. Written as DNA, the CDR3 is TGTGCCAGCAAACCATTAGACAGGGCACACGAGCAGTACTTC.

The chain carries TRBV5-1 and TRBJ1-1; 9 bases agree with TRBD1. V lost 5 bases and J lost 6; bases outside the gene matches: 5. Germline CDR1 reads SGHRS; CDR2 reads YFSETQ. This CDR3 spans 13 amino acids. The CDR3 DNA follows: TGCGCCAGCAGTCCCCGGGACAGGGCTGAAGCTTTCTTT. It specifies CASSPRDRAEAFF. Together with reference TRBV5-1 and TRBJ1-1, the CDR3 gives the full variable domain: KAGVTQTPRYLIKTRGQQVTLSCSPISGHRSVSWYQQTPGQGLQFLFEYFSETQRNKGNFPGRFSGRQFSNSRSEMNVSTLELGDSALYLCASSPRDRAEAFFGQGTRLTVV.

There are a few counts of this clone. The rearrangement joins TRBV24-1 to TRBJ2-6; the match to TRBD1 covers 10 bases. J was trimmed by 2 bases and V by 4 bases; bases with no gene match: 7. This CDR3 comprises 18 residues. CDR1 and CDR2 (germline): KGHDR, SFDVKD. Written as DNA, the CDR3 is TGTGCCACCAGTGACACGACAGGGGGCGAGGCTGGGGCCAACGTCCTGACTTTC. Translated, it gives CATSDTTGGEAGANVLTF.

This clone was counted once. The chain employs TRBV10-3 and TRBJ1-1; no clear D. The V end was cut by 6 bases, the J end by 5 bases, with 16 bases between. Germline CDR1 ENHRY, CDR2 SYGVKD. The CDR3 is made up of 14 amino acids. In DNA, the CDR3 is TGTGCCATCAGGATCGTGGCGGGTAATACTGAAGCTTTCTTT. Encoded protein: CAIRIVAGNTEAFF.

This chain connects TRBV7-2 to TRBJ2-3; unclear D gene. CDR3 length equals 14 residues. Trimming cost V 4 bases and J 2 bases, with 10 bases left between them. Germline-derived CDR1 and CDR2 are SGHTA and FQGNSA. Here the CDR3 DNA reads TGTGCCAGCAGCTCCGAACGGGTCACAGATACGCAGTATTTT. Translating it yields CASSSERVTDTQYF.

This sequence joins TRBV5-1 and TRBJ2-7; 7 positions match TRBD1. Germline V gives CDR1 SGHRS, CDR2 YFSETQ. After removal of 0 bases from V and 0 bases from J, the junction contained 3 bases not matched to a gene. The CDR3 is 15 residues long. The DNA of the CDR3 is TGCGCCAGCAGCTTGGCCGGGACAGACTCCTACGAGCAGTACTTC. Its protein product is CASSLAGTDSYEQYF.